The 17 T cell receptor beta chains in this list originate from one sample, sequenced in a study of human T cells and chemical hapten exposure. The study extracted total RNA from unfractionated whole blood. MiXCR, run by TCRdb on the 5' RACE reads, gives a single entry per CDR3 protein. The data contain 95,000 to 120,000 distinct CDR3 sequences, around a fifth of them singletons. These receptors were obtained from a human donor in good health.

V gene TRBV4-1 combines with J gene TRBJ2-7; possible D gene TRBD2, 7 bases. Trimming took 1 base from V and 0 from J, leaving 16 bases between them. This CDR3 region has 17 residues. The germline V gene encodes CDR1 MGHRA and CDR2 YSYEKL. CDR3 sequence: CASSQVLGGDNSYEQYF. The CDR3 DNA reads TGCGCCAGCAGCCAAGTCTTGGGGGGGGACAACTCCTACGAGCAGTACTTC.

This clonotype came up a few times. The gene calls are TRBV3-1 and TRBJ2-1; tentative D call: TRBD1 (5 bases). The CDR3 is 15 residues long. The V end lost 4 bases, the J end lost 6 bases, and 16 bases lay between the germline ends. CDR1 is LGHDT and CDR2 is YNNKEL in the germline V gene (reference sequence). CDR3 bases: TGTGCCAGCAGCCGGGAAACCTTGGGGCGCAATGAGCAGTTCTTC. Translation: CASSRETLGRNEQFF.

This clonotype was picked up a small number of times. The chain is built from TRBV19 and TRBJ1-1, with 8 nucleotides matching TRBD1. V was clipped by 8 bases and J by 2 bases; unmatched bases: 4. CDR3 size: 13 residues. CDR1 is LNHDA, CDR2 SQIVND, per germline (reference sequence). CDR3 residues: CASSGQVNTEAFF. CDR3 nucleotides: TGTGCCAGTTCGGGACAGGTAAACACTGAAGCTTTCTTT.

The genes are TRBV5-5 and TRBJ1-4, with no clear D. This CDR3 has 16 residues. The germline V and J ends were trimmed by 3 bases and 10 bases, with 22 bases remaining between them. Germline V gives CDR1 SGHKS, CDR2 YYEKEE (reference sequence). CDR3: CASSSPADTGNGKLFF. Here the CDR3 DNA reads TGTGCCAGCAGCTCGCCCGCTGACACGGGTAACGGAAAACTGTTTTTT.

The sample holds a few counts of this clonotype. V gene TRBV28 combines with J gene TRBJ1-1; D not resolved. Germline V gene data show CDR1 as MDHEN and CDR2 as SYDVKM. The CDR3 is 14 residues long. Trimming pared 2 bases from V and 3 bases from J, leaving 10 bases between. DNA of the CDR3: TGTGCCAGCAGTTTACCAACTATTTACACTGAAGCTTTCTTT. As protein: CASSLPTIYTEAFF.

This chain uses TRBV25-1 with TRBJ2-4; no reliable D call. Between the trimmed V and J ends, which lost 5 bases and 0 bases, there was a span of 5 bases. Germline CDR1 reads MGHDK; CDR2 reads SYGVNS. CDR3 length: 13 residues. DNA for the CDR3: TGTGCCAGCAGTCCCCTAGCCAAAAACATTCAGTACTTC. The encoded protein is CASSPLAKNIQYF.

This clonotype was counted between two and nine times. The gene calls are TRBV5-5 and TRBJ1-4; D may be TRBD1 (5 bases). Trimming cost V 5 bases and J 8 bases, with 13 bases left between them. The CDR3 has 13 amino acids. Per germline, CDR1 SGHKS and CDR2 YYEKEE (reference sequence). This CDR3 reads CASSLNGAEKLFF. CDR3 DNA sequence: TGTGCCAGCAGTCTTAACGGGGCGGAAAAACTGTTTTTT.

The V and J genes are TRBV29-1 and TRBJ1-2; D gene unclear. Germline V gene lookup returns CDR1 SQVTM and CDR2 ANQGSEA. Trimming removed 1 base from V and 6 bases from J, with 9 bases in between. The CDR3 is 12 residues long. DNA for the CDR3: TGCAGCGTTGAAGTAGGCCGGGATGGCTACACCTTC. Its translation: CSVEVGRDGYTF.

The CDR3, as DNA: TGCGCCAGCAGCCAAGTGGCGAGTCCTACTTACGAGCAGTACTTC. Residues: CASSQVASPTYEQYF. The V gene is TRBV4-1, the J gene TRBJ2-7; D unresolved. The CDR3 sequence is 15 residues long. Per germline, CDR1 MGHRA and CDR2 YSYEKL. V shed 1 base and J shed 4 bases, with 14 bases lying between them.

Only a few counts were recorded for this clonotype. The V gene is TRBV30, the J gene TRBJ2-5, with D possibly matching TRBD2 (5 bases). The germline V and J ends were trimmed by 0 bases and 4 bases, with 12 bases remaining between them. CDR1 is GTSNPN and CDR2 is SVGIG in the germline V gene (reference sequence). The CDR3 totals 14 residues. The CDR3 sequence is CAWSVSGRGETQYF. CDR3 nucleotide sequence: TGTGCCTGGAGTGTATCGGGAAGAGGAGAGACCCAGTACTTC.

Only a few counts were recorded for this clonotype. The V and J genes are TRBV24-1 and TRBJ2-4; a weak D match, TRBD1 (6 bases). Per the germline V gene, CDR1 is KGHDR and CDR2 is SFDVKD. CDR3 length: 17 amino acids. V was cut by 4 bases and J by 0 bases, with 15 bases left in between. The CDR3: CATSDSRGQPAKNIQYF. The CDR3 coding sequence is TGTGCCACCAGTGACTCCAGGGGACAACCAGCCAAAAACATTCAGTACTTC.

This clonotype was counted between two and nine times. The chain has TRBV24-1 and TRBJ2-3; 8 positions match TRBD1. Per the germline V gene, CDR1 is KGHDR and CDR2 is SFDVKD. The CDR3 has 15 amino acids. With V trimmed by 5 bases and J by 10 bases, 13 bases remained unmatched. CDR3 sequence: CATSGAGTGLLAQYF. CDR3 nucleotides: TGTGCCACCAGTGGCGCCGGGACAGGACTATTGGCGCAGTATTTT.

The rearrangement uses TRBV6-1 and TRBJ2-3; 9 bases align to TRBD1. This CDR3 region has 15 residues. Germline lookup yields CDR1 MNHNS and CDR2 SASEGT. J gave up 4 bases and V 5 bases, and 7 bases lay outside the gene matches. CDR3 residues: CASSYRGRDADTQYF. CDR3 bases: TGTGCCAGCAGTTACAGGGGGCGCGACGCAGATACGCAGTATTTT.

The chain carries TRBV20-1 and TRBJ2-3; a weak D match, TRBD2 (6 bases). Trimming took off 3 bases at V and 5 bases at J, with 18 bases between the two ends. Germline assignment: CDR1 DFQATT and CDR2 SNEGSKA (reference sequence). The CDR3 sequence is 15 residues long. CDR3 sequence reads: CSASWGDLGLDTQYF. In nucleotides, the CDR3 is TGCAGTGCTAGTTGGGGGGATTTGGGATTAGATACGCAGTATTTT.

This clonotype was found a few times. The gene calls are TRBV10-2 and TRBJ1-2; D gene ambiguous. Germline V gene data show CDR1 as WSHSY and CDR2 as SAAADI. The CDR3 has 14 amino acids. Deletions cut 3 bases from V and 2 bases from J, with 10 bases between. CDR3 residues: CASSDPVKNYGYTF. The CDR3 DNA follows: TGCGCCAGCAGTGATCCAGTTAAAAACTATGGCTACACCTTC.

The chain links TRBV29-1 to TRBJ2-3, with 8 nucleotides matching TRBD1. The CDR3 is made up of 14 amino acids. The V segment lost 4 bases and the J segment 6 bases; nucleotides outside the gene matches: 9. Germline CDR1 is SQVTM and CDR2 is ANQGSEA. The CDR3 sequence: CSVVWDRISDTQYF. For the CDR3, the DNA is TGCAGCGTTGTATGGGACAGGATATCGGATACGCAGTATTTT.

This clonotype has just a few counts. The chain couples TRBV27 to TRBJ2-5; 8 bases match TRBD2. This CDR3 region has 16 residues. The junction had 9 bases not matched to a gene; V was cut back by 5 bases and J by 1 base. Germline CDR1 reads MNHEY; CDR2 reads SMNVEV (reference sequence). The CDR3 DNA follows: TGTGCCAGCAGTCCCCTAAAAGCGGGAGTCCAAGAGACCCAGTACTTC. Translated: CASSPLKAGVQETQYF.